The clone carrying this T cell receptor (beta chain) occurred a few times. Its antigen is not identified. This entry comes from a study of blood T cells in healthy people across ages. A second 7 to 11 cycle PCR used barcoded and J-beta primers. TCRdb reanalysed the 5' RACE reads using MiXCR and keeps one entry per CDR3 protein. Counted here are about 780,000 distinct CDR3 sequences, around 25% occurring once; the ten biggest clones make up less than 3.5%. Points from the study as a whole: It was found that TCR beta diversity correlated strongly with the percentage of naive T cells.

The CDR3 length is 18 residues. These data also featured in a second study, about T cells of mothers and their children. That publication notes: The TCR beta CDR3 read count exceeded 8.5 million for each mother and was 2.5 million to 3 million for each child. Whether pairs are related or unrelated, thymic selection shapes their TCR recombination output in much the same way. A slight, non-significant increase in overlap was found for related mother-child pairs relative to unrelated pairs.

This sequence originates from a boy aged 10-17 years in good health. V and J are TRBV21-1 and TRBJ2-7; TRBD1, the table's D call, was not compared with the DNA. TRBV21-1 is shown as a pseudogene. The sequenced sample consisted of blood. As DNA, the CDR3 is TGTGCCAGCAGCAATCCCCCCCATCCGGGACACCCTACCTACGAGCAGTACTTC. Translation gives CASSNPPHPGHPTYEQYF.